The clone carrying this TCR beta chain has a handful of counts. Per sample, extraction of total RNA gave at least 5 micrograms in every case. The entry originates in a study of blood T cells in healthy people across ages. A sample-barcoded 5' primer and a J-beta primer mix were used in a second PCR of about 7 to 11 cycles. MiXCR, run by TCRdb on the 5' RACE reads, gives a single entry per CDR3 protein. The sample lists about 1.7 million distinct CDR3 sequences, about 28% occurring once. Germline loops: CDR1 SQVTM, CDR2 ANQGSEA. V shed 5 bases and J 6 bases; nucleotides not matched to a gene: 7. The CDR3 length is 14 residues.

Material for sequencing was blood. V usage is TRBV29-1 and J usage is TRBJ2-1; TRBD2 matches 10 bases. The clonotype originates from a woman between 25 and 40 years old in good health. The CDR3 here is CSVSGGAGVNEQFF. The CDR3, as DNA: TGCAGCGTTAGCGGGGGGGCTGGGGTCAATGAGCAGTTCTTC.